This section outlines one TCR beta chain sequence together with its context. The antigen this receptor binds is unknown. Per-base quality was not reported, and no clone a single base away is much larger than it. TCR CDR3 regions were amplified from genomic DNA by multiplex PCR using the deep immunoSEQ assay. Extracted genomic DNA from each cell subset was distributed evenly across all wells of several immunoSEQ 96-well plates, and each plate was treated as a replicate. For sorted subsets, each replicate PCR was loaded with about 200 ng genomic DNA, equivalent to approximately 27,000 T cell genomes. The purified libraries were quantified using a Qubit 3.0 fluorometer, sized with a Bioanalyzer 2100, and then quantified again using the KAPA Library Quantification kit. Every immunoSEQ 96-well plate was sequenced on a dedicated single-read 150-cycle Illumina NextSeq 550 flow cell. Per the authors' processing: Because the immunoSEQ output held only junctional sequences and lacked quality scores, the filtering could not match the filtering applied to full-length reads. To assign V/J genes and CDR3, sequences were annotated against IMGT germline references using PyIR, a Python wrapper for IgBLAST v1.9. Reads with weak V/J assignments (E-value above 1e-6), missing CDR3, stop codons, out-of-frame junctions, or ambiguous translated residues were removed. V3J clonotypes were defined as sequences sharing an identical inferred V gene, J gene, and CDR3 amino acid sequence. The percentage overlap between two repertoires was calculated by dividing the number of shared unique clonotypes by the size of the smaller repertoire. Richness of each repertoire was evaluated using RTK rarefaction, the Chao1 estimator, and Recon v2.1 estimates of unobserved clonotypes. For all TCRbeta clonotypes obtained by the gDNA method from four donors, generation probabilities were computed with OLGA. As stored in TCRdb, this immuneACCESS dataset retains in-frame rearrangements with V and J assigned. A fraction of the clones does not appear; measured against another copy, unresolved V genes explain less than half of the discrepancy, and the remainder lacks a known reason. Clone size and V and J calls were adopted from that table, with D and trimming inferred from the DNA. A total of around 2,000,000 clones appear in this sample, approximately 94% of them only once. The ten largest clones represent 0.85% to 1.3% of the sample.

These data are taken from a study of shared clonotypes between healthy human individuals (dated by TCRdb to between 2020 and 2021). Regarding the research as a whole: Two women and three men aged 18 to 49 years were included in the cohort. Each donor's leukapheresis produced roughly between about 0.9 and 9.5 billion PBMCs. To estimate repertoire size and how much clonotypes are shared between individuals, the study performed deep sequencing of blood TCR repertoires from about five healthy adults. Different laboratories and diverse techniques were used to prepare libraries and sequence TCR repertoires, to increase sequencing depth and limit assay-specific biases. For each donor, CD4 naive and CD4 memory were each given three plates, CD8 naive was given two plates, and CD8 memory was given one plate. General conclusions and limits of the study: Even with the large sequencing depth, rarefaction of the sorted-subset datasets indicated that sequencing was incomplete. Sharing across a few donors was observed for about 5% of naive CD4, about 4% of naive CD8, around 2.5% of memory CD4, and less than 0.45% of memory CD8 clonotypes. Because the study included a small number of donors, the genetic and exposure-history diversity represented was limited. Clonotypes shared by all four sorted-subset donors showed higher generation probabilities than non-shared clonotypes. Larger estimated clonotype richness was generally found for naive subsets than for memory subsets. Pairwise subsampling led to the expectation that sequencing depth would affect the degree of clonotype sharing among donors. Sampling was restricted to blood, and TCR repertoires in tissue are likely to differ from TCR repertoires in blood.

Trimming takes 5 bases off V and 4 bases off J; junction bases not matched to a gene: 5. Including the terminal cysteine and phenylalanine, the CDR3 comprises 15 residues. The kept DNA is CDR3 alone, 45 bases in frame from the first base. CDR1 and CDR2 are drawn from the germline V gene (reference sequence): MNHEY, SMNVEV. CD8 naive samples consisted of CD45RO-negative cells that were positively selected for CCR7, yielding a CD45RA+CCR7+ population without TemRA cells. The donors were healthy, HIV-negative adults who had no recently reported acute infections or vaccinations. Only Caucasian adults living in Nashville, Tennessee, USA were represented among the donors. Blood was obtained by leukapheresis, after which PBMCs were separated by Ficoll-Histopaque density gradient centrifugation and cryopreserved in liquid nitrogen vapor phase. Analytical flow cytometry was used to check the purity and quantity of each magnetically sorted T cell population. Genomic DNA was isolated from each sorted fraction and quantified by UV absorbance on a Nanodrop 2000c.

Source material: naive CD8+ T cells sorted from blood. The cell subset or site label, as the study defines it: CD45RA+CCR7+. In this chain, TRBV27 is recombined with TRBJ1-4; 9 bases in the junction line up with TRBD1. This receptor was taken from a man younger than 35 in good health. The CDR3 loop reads CASSPTGGHNEKLFF. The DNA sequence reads TGTGCCAGCAGTCCCACAGGGGGCCATAATGAAAAACTGTTTTTT.